The 8 T cell receptor beta chains in this list originate from one sample, sequenced in a study of monozygotic twins with inflammatory bowel disease (dated by TCRdb to about 2019). Library preparation was by 5' RACE. The run used an Illumina HiSeq 2500. Following TCRdb reprocessing, every CDR3 protein sequence forms one entry, and DNA is not provided. This sample's table contains tens of thousands of distinct CDR3 sequences. Roughly 7% of the sample is held by the ten biggest clonotypes. The source material was blood. The receptors derive from a human donor with ulcerative colitis or Crohn's disease, or a healthy co-twin of an affected twin (not recorded which).

The chain carries TRBV10-3 and TRBJ2-5; TCRdb calls TRBD1, which cannot be checked without DNA. The CDR3 loop spans 14 amino acids. Germline V gene lookup returns CDR1 ENHRY and CDR2 SYGVKD. The CDR3 loop is CAISEVPGAETQYF.

The chain employs TRBV5-1 and TRBJ1-1; as DNA is missing, the TRBD1 call by TCRdb cannot be tested. This CDR3 has 17 amino acids. From germline, CDR1 is SGHRS and CDR2 YFSETQ. The CDR3 protein is CASSLFSRGSGNTEAFF. The full variable domain, in which reference TRBV5-1 and TRBJ1-1 provide the parts outside the CDR3, is KAGVTQTPRYLIKTRGQQVTLSCSPISGHRSVSWYQQTPGQGLQFLFEYFSETQRNKGNFPGRFSGRQFSNSRSEMNVSTLELGDSALYLCASSLFSRGSGNTEAFFGQGTRLTVV.

The genes are TRBV5-1 and TRBJ2-2; the D call of TRBD1 rests on TCRdb alone, since no DNA is present to check it. Looked up from germline, CDR1 is SGHRS and CDR2 is YFSETQ. This CDR3 has 15 amino acids. CDR3: CASSLTGTNTGELFF.

This rearrangement joins TRBV5-1 to TRBJ2-3; absent DNA, TCRdb's TRBD1 call cannot be checked. Germline V CDR1 and CDR2: SGHRS, YFSETQ. The CDR3 is 15 amino acids. The CDR3 is CASSLIGAGTDTQYF.

V gene TRBV5-6 combines with J gene TRBJ1-2; TCRdb proposes TRBD1, but this gene call is untestable without DNA. In germline, CDR1 is SGHDT, CDR2 YYEEEE. The CDR3 contains 16 residues. The CDR3 spells CASSRDRGANNYGYTF.

V and J are TRBV5-4 and TRBJ2-5; TCRdb indicates TRBD2, and absent DNA this call remains unverified. The CDR3 is made up of 16 amino acids. Germline V gene sequence: CDR1 SGHNT, CDR2 YYREEE (reference sequence). CDR3 in amino acids: CASSLDLAGVQETQYF. Drawing the rest from reference TRBV5-4 and TRBJ2-5, the complete variable domain is ETGVTQSPTHLIKTRGQQVTLRCSSQSGHNTVSWYQQALGQGPQFIFQYYREEENGRGNFPPRFSGLQFPNYSSELNVNALELDDSALYLCASSLDLAGVQETQYFGPGTRLLVL.

J is TRBJ2-7 and V is TRBV20-1; TCRdb outputs TRBD1, but without DNA this stays unchecked. The CDR3 runs to 15 residues. Germline V gene data show CDR1 as DFQATT and CDR2 as SNEGSKA (reference sequence). CDR3 loop: CSAREGRGDVGEQYF.

This rearrangement joins TRBV5-1 to TRBJ1-1; absent DNA, TCRdb's TRBD1 call cannot be checked. The CDR3 spans 17 residues. Germline CDR1 SGHRS, CDR2 YFSETQ. The CDR3 reads CASSGGLRTAFNTEAFF.